The clone carrying this T cell receptor beta chain was seen repeatedly, ten times or more. Antigen: not known. One entry per CDR3 protein results from TCRdb running MiXCR on the 5' RACE reads. In the table there are tens of thousands of distinct CDR3 sequences, around 13% of which are singletons. The record originates from a study of early T cells in non-severe SARS-CoV-2 infection. Study summary: RNA in bulk from unsorted whole blood was sequenced, and chains were unpaired.

The CDR3 is made up of 15 amino acids. Trimming cost V 3 bases and J 2 bases, with 14 bases left between them. Whole-study findings and limits: Sequences matched to VDJdb favored anti-spike CD8 responses, while private and CD4 specificities were missed.

The material sequenced was whole blood. V gene TRBV12-3 or TRBV12-4 combines with J gene TRBJ2-7; D perhaps matches TRBD1 (5 bases). The source of this sequence is an adult who was a healthcare worker with PCR-confirmed SARS-CoV-2 infection or an uninfected control (not recorded which). The CDR3 spells CASSLGQGTTYEQYF. The CDR3 bases are TGTGCCAGCAGTTTGGGGCAGGGTACAACCTACGAGCAGTACTTC.